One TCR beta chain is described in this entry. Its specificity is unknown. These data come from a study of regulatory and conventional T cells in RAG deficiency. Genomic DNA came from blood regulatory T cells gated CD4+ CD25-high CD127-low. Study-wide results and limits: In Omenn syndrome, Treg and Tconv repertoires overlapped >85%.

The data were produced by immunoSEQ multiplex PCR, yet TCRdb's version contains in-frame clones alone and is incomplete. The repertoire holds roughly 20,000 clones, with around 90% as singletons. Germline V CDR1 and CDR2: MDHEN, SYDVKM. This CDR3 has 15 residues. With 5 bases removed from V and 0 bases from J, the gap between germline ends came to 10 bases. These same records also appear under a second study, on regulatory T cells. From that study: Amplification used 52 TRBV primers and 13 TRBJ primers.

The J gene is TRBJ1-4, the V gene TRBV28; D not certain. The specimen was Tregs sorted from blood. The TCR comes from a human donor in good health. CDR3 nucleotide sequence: TGTGCCAGCAGTAGGGCGGGTGCAACTAATGAAAAACTGTTTTTT. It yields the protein CASSRAGATNEKLFF. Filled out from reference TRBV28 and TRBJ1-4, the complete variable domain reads DVKVTQSSRYLVKRTGEKVFLECVQDMDHENMFWYRQDPGLGLRLIYFSYDVKMKEKGDIPEGYSVSREKKERFSLILESASTNQTSMYLCASSRAGATNEKLFFGSGTQLSVL.